The clone carrying this T cell receptor beta chain came up many times. As TCR cDNA was made by 5'RACE template switching, a universal primer site and UMIs were added. TCRdb processed the 5' RACE reads anew with MiXCR; each CDR3 protein has one entry. The sample carries some 52,000 distinct CDR3 sequences, approximately 7% recorded once. Germline V lookup: CDR1 MGHDK, CDR2 SYGVNS. Deletions cut 2 bases from V and 1 base from J, with 13 bases between. CDR3 length: 16 residues. These data belong to a study of T cells after yellow fever vaccination. Study-level results: Researchers report a weaker secondary response that nonetheless peaked faster, day 5 versus 15. Most clones from primary vaccination resurfaced after the booster (roughly 96% CD4, approximately 88% CD8). Bulk-population clonotypes that are abundant could appear as contaminants in FACS-sorted repertoires.

J is TRBJ2-3 and V is TRBV25-1; TRBD1 might be the D (5 bases). This sequence originates from a man younger than 30 who received the YFV17D yellow fever vaccine. The starting material was CD8+ T cells not binding an NS4B(214-222) dextramer, sorted from PBMCs, obtained roughly 46 days after the first yellow fever vaccination. As DNA, the CDR3 is TGTGCCAGCAGTGAAGGTGGGGCAGGGCGCACAGATACGCAGTATTTT. Its protein is CASSEGGAGRTDTQYF.